This TCR beta chain was sequenced in a study of T cell repertoires in cytomegalovirus infection. This clonotype has more than one count but fewer than ten. Its antigen is unknown. One entry per CDR3 protein, called by TCRdb with MiXCR from the reads. The table has 450,000 to 600,000 distinct CDR3 sequences, 33% seen once; the top ten hold roughly 15%. The sample consisted of cultured PBMCs, taken from culture after CMV antigen stimulation. The origin of this receptor is a human donor in good health (CMV status not recorded). Some clones in this sample may be carry-over from other donors' samples.

The CDR3 region has the DNA TGTGCCAGCAGCTTCGGGACAGGTTATGAAGCTTTCTTT. Translated: CASSFGTGYEAFF. The chain couples TRBV7-6 to TRBJ1-1; the match to TRBD1 covers 8 bases. V lost 3 bases, J lost 7 bases, and 4 bases stayed unmatched. CDR3 length equals 13 residues. Germline V gives CDR1 SGHVS, CDR2 FNYEAQ.